What follows are 11 T cell receptor beta chains derived from one specimen sequenced in a study of blood T cell repertoires in COVID-19. Sequencing used immunoSEQ multiplex PCR; TCRdb keeps in-frame clones, though not all of them. The sample consists of about 88,000 clones, 90% of them appearing once. The sequenced sample was peripheral blood. The origin of the receptors is a man between 18 and 35 years old with COVID-19, enrolled during active disease.

The genes are TRBV5-6 and TRBJ1-2; TRBD1 might be the D (6 bases). Trimming pared 4 bases from V and 4 bases from J, leaving 14 bases between. The CDR3 covers 14 residues. Germline CDR1 reads SGHDT; CDR2 reads YYEEEE. The CDR3 DNA follows: TGTGCCAGCAGCCTGGGGGCCCTCTCCTATGGCTACACCTTC. Translating gives CASSLGALSYGYTF.

V gene TRBV28 combines with J gene TRBJ1-5; D might be TRBD1 (5 bases). Trimming removed 5 bases at V and 6 bases at J, with 14 bases between. Germline V gene sequence: CDR1 MDHEN, CDR2 SYDVKM. The CDR3 sequence is 14 residues long. The CDR3 DNA reads TGTGCCAGCAGTCTCGGGGGAAGGAGTCAGCCCCAGCATTTT. Amino acids: CASSLGGRSQPQHF.

CDR3 loop: CASSLGLAAVGEQYF. The CDR3 region has the DNA TGTGCCAGCAGTTTAGGGCTAGCGGCAGTGGGCGAGCAGTACTTC. The chain recombines TRBV28 with TRBJ2-7; 7 bases agree with TRBD2. Germline V gives CDR1 MDHEN, CDR2 SYDVKM. The CDR3 contains 15 residues. The ends lost 2 bases at V and 6 bases at J; junction bases unmatched: 10.

The CDR3 nucleotides read TGTGCCAGCAGCCTACCGGGACAGGGTAAGGGTGAGCAGTTCTTC. Translation gives CASSLPGQGKGEQFF. This sequence joins TRBV7-3 and TRBJ2-1, with 9 bases fitting TRBD1. The ends lost 5 bases at V and 9 bases at J; junction bases unmatched: 11. Germline lookup yields CDR1 SGHTA and CDR2 FQGTGA. This CDR3 has 15 residues.

In the case of this clone: In the same sample, other DNA sequences code for this CDR3. This rearrangement joins TRBV12-3 or TRBV12-4 to TRBJ2-7; D is unresolved. The ends were cut back, 3 bases at V and 3 bases at J, with 9 bases in the middle. The CDR3 spans 13 residues. In DNA form, the CDR3 reads TGTGCCAGCAGTTTGCTACCAGGCTACGAGCAGTACTTC. This encodes CASSLLPGYEQYF.

This chain connects TRBV27 to TRBJ1-5; the match to TRBD1 covers 8 bases. The CDR3 totals 18 residues. V shed 1 base and J 6 bases; nucleotides not matched to a gene: 14. The germline V gene encodes CDR1 MNHEY and CDR2 SMNVEV (reference sequence). The CDR3 protein is CASSLFGRTGGIGQPQHF. DNA of the CDR3: TGTGCCAGCAGTTTATTCGGACGTACAGGGGGTATTGGTCAGCCCCAGCATTTT.

The V and J genes are TRBV4-3 and TRBJ1-2; tentative D call: TRBD1 (6 bases). Trimming stripped 3 bases from V and 8 bases from J, with 16 bases between. The CDR3 consists of 14 residues. Germline V gives CDR1 LGHNA, CDR2 YSLEER. In DNA, the CDR3 is TGCGCCAGCAGCCATGGACAGTCGGTTGAGGGCTACACCTTC. Its protein product is CASSHGQSVEGYTF.

This chain links TRBV2 with TRBJ1-6, with TRBD1 matching 10 bases. The CDR3 length is 16 residues. The V and J ends lost 5 bases and 7 bases, in that order; junction bases with no gene match: 8. Germline V gene lookup returns CDR1 SNHLY and CDR2 FYNNEI. This CDR3 is CASSRGTGALNSPLHF. The CDR3 DNA follows: TGTGCCAGCAGTCGCGGGACAGGGGCCCTGAATTCACCCCTCCACTTT.

V usage is TRBV5-1 and J usage is TRBJ1-2; no clear D. CDR1 is SGHRS, CDR2 YFSETQ, per germline. CDR3 length equals 14 residues. The ends were cut back, 0 bases at V and 4 bases at J, with 10 bases in the middle. The CDR3 here is CASSLEGSTYGYTF. The CDR3 nucleotides are TGCGCCAGCAGCTTGGAAGGTAGCACCTATGGCTACACCTTC.

The chain joins TRBV7-9 to TRBJ2-7; tentatively, D is TRBD2 (6 bases). Germline V gene lookup returns CDR1 SEHNR and CDR2 FQNEAQ (reference sequence). Trimming shortened V by 6 bases and J by 5 bases, and 17 bases separated the two germline ends. The CDR3 totals 14 residues. The CDR3 coding sequence is TGTGCCAGCAGGGGGGACTTTCTGTTCGACGAGCAGTACTTC. Translated, it gives CASRGDFLFDEQYF. The full variable domain, its missing parts supplied by reference TRBV7-9 and TRBJ2-7, is DTGVSQNPRHKITKRGQNVTFRCDPISEHNRLYWYRQTLGQGPEFLTYFQNEAQLEKSRLLSDRFSAERPKGSFSTLEIQRTEQGDSAMYLCASRGDFLFDEQYFGPGTRLTVT.

The CDR3 nucleotides read TGTGCCAGTAGTATTGGTGCCCGGGCGGGAGGCGGTGGGGCCAACGTCCTGACTTTC. As protein: CASSIGARAGGGGANVLTF. V gene TRBV19 combines with J gene TRBJ2-6, with 8 bases matching TRBD2. The CDR3 covers 19 residues. V lost 3 bases, J lost 3 bases, and 13 bases stayed unmatched. The germline V gene encodes CDR1 LNHDA and CDR2 SQIVND (reference sequence).